The 11 T cell receptor beta chains below all came from one sample that was sequenced in a study of blood T cell repertoires in COVID-19. The protocol was immunoSEQ multiplex PCR, while the TCRdb copy is restricted to in-frame clones and leaves out a portion. The table shows approximately 200,000 clones, with about 88% occurring only once. Sequencing input: peripheral blood. Receptor source: a young man with acute or convalescent COVID-19.

V gene TRBV15 combines with J gene TRBJ2-2; D perhaps matches TRBD1 (5 bases). Trimming shortened V by 0 bases and J by 7 bases, and 12 bases separated the two germline ends. Looked up from germline, CDR1 is LNHNV and CDR2 is YYDKDF (reference sequence). CDR3 length: 15 amino acids. CDR3 DNA: TGTGCCACCAGCAGAGAAGCAGGGCTGAGCGGGGAGCTGTTTTTT. Translating it yields CATSREAGLSGELFF.

The J gene is TRBJ2-7, the V gene TRBV29-1; D remains unclear. CDR1 and CDR2 (germline): SQVTM, ANQGSEA. This CDR3 has 11 residues. Trimming removed 7 bases at V and 4 bases at J, with 11 bases between. DNA of the CDR3: TGCAGCGCCAGTACAGCTTACGAGCAGTACTTC. Translation gives CSASTAYEQYF.

The chain joins TRBV2 to TRBJ2-7; 12 bases fit TRBD1. The CDR3 length is 15 residues. Trimming cost V 6 bases and J 7 bases; bases outside gene matches: 10. Germline V gene lookup returns CDR1 SNHLY and CDR2 FYNNEI. The CDR3 DNA sequence: TGTGCCAGCAGAAGTCCGGGACAGGGGGCAGGAGAGCAGTACTTC. Protein product: CASRSPGQGAGEQYF.

The J gene is TRBJ2-2, the V gene TRBV2, with 11 bases fitting TRBD2. Germline-derived CDR1 and CDR2 are SNHLY and FYNNEI. This CDR3 contains 15 residues. Trimming at V came to 7 bases and at J to 6 bases, leaving 7 bases not matched to a gene. CDR3 nucleotide sequence: TGTGCCAGCAACCCGTTGACTAGCGGGGCCGGGGAGCTGTTTTTT. Translation gives CASNPLTSGAGELFF. Based on the CDR3 plus reference TRBV2 and TRBJ2-2, the full variable domain is EPEVTQTPSHQVTQMGQEVILRCVPISNHLYFYWYRQILGQKVEFLVSFYNNEISEKSEIFDDQFSVERPDGSNFTLKIRSTKLEDSAMYFCASNPLTSGAGELFFGEGSRLTVL.

The chain uses TRBV10-3 and TRBJ2-1; the D is unclear. From germline, CDR1 is ENHRY and CDR2 SYGVKD. CDR3 size: 12 residues. Trimming took off 10 bases at V and 8 bases at J, with 15 bases between the two ends. The CDR3 region has the DNA TGTGCCACGGCCGTATGGAGTGATGAGCAGTTCTTC. Amino acid sequence: CATAVWSDEQFF.

This clone was counted once. The gene calls are TRBV5-5 and TRBJ2-5, with 7 nucleotides matching TRBD2. The V and J ends lost 1 base and 4 bases, in that order; junction bases with no gene match: 4. Germline lookup yields CDR1 SGHKS and CDR2 YYEKEE (reference sequence). The CDR3 is 14 residues long. CDR3 DNA: TGTGCCAGCAGCTTGTCTTTAGCGGGAGAGACCCAGTACTTC. This codes for CASSLSLAGETQYF.

The J gene is TRBJ1-6, the V gene TRBV28; D unresolved. The CDR3 runs 14 residues. The ends were cut back, 2 bases at V and 7 bases at J, with 9 bases in the middle. CDR1 is MDHEN and CDR2 is SYDVKM in the germline V gene. CDR3: CASSLVTSNSPLHF. Here the CDR3 DNA reads TGTGCCAGCAGTTTAGTTACATCGAATTCACCCCTCCACTTT. Filled out from reference TRBV28 and TRBJ1-6, the complete variable domain reads DVKVTQSSRYLVKRTGEKVFLECVQDMDHENMFWYRQDPGLGLRLIYFSYDVKMKEKGDIPEGYSVSREKKERFSLILESASTNQTSMYLCASSLVTSNSPLHFGNGTRLTVT.

This chain joins TRBV6-5 and TRBJ1-2, with a possible D match to TRBD1 (6 bases). The CDR3 length is 14 residues. The V gene lost 5 bases and the J gene lost 6 bases, with 16 bases spanning the gap. The germline V gene has CDR1 MNHEY and CDR2 SVGAGI. The CDR3 sequence: CASSQDRTRHGYTF. CDR3 nucleotides: TGTGCCAGCAGTCAGGACAGAACACGACATGGCTACACCTTC.

This chain links TRBV11-2 with TRBJ1-2, with unresolved D. The CDR3 sequence is 13 residues long. The germline V gene encodes CDR1 SGHAT and CDR2 FQNNGV. V was trimmed by 4 bases and J by 1 base, leaving 7 bases between them. The CDR3 DNA reads TGTGCCAGCAGCTCCGCCTATAACTATGGCTACACCTTC. Translating it yields CASSSAYNYGYTF.

The gene calls are TRBV21-1 and TRBJ2-1; TRBD1 reflects the table's D call only, with no check against the DNA. TRBV21-1 counts as a pseudogene. The CDR3 is 15 residues long. In nucleotides, the CDR3 is TGTGCCAGCAGCAAAGTTATGCAGGGTCCGGATGAGCAGTTCTTC. Protein: CASSKVMQGPDEQFF.

The chain has TRBV6-5 and TRBJ1-6, with unresolved D. The CDR3 consists of 15 residues. V was cut by 7 bases and J by 4 bases, with 14 bases left in between. Per germline, CDR1 MNHEY and CDR2 SVGAGI. The CDR3 sequence is CASNIDTPYNSPLHF. The DNA of the CDR3 is TGTGCCAGCAATATAGACACGCCTTATAATTCACCCCTCCACTTT.